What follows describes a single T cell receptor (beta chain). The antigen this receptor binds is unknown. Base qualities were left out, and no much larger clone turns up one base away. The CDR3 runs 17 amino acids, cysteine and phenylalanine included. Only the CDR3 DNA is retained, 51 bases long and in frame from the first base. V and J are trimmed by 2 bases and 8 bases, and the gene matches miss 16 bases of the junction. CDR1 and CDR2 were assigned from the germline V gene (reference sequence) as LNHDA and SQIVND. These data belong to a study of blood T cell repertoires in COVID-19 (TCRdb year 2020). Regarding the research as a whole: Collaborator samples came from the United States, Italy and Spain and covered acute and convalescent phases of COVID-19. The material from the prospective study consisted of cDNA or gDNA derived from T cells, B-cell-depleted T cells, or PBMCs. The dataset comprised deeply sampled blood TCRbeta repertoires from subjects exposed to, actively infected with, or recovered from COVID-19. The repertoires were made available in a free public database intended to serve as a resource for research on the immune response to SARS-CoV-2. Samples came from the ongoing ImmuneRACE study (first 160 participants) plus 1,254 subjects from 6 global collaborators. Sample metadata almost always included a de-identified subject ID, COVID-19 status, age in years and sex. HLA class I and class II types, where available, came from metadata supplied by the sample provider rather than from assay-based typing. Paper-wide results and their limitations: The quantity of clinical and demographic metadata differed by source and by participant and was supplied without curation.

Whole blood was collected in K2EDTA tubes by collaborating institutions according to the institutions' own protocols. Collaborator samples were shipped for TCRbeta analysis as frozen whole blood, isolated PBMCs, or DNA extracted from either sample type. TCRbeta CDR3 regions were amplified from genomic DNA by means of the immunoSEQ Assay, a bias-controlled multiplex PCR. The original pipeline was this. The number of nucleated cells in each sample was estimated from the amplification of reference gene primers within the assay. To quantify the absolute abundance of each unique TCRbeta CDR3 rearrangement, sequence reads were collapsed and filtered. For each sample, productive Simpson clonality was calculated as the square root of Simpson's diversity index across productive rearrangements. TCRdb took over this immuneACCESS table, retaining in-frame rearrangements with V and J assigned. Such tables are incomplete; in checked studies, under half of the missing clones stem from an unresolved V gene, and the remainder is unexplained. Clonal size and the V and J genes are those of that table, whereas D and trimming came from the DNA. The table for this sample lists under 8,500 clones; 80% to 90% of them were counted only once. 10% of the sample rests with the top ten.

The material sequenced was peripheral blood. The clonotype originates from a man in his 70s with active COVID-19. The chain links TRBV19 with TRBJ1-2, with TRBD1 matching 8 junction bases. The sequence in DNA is TGTGCCAGTAGTATAAGGTGGCAGGGGGCGCGATTGTTCGGCTACACCTTC. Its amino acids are CASSIRWQGARLFGYTF.